The 31 T cell receptor beta chains reported below all come from one sample, sequenced in a study of CD8 T cells in Susac syndrome. It was with random hexamers that about 0.45 to 1 ug RNA was reverse transcribed. Each CDR3 protein is one row after TCRdb ran MiXCR on the immunoSEQ multiplex PCR reads. The sample has about 120,000 distinct CDR3 sequences, around 94% seen once. The sample was CD8+ T cells from PBMCs. The receptors stem from a human donor with Susac syndrome.

The chain couples TRBV29-1 to TRBJ2-7, with D maybe TRBD1 (8 bases). The CDR3 has 13 residues. Trimming took 2 bases from V and 3 from J, leaving 11 bases between them. The V gene's germline CDR1 is SQVTM and CDR2 ANQGSEA. The CDR3 is CSVETGGDYEQYF. CDR3 coding DNA: TGCAGCGTTGAAACAGGGGGGGACTACGAGCAGTACTTC.

This chain links TRBV3-1 with TRBJ2-5, with a tentative D call TRBD2 (6 bases). Trimming removed 1 base from V and 4 bases from J, with 13 bases in between. The germline CDR1 and CDR2 sequences are LGHDT and YNNKEL (reference sequence). The length of the CDR3 is 15 residues. The CDR3 here is CASSQAGPGGETQYF. DNA for the CDR3: TGTGCCAGCAGCCAAGCGGGTCCCGGGGGAGAGACCCAGTACTTC.

V and J are TRBV20-1 and TRBJ2-5, with 7 bases fitting TRBD1. The CDR3 runs to 15 residues. CDR1 DFQATT and CDR2 SNEGSKA come from the germline V gene (reference sequence). Losses at the gene ends were 6 bases for V and 4 bases for J; bases not matched to a gene: 14. CDR3 sequence (DNA): TGCAGTGCGAACGGACACTGGACAGGCCGAGAGACCCAGTACTTC. It translates to CSANGHWTGRETQYF.

This sequence joins TRBV4-1 and TRBJ1-2; D not resolved. Germline V gene data show CDR1 as MGHRA and CDR2 as YSYEKL. The CDR3 is 15 amino acids. Trimming took off 1 base at V and 8 bases at J, with 17 bases between the two ends. This chain's CDR3 is CASSQVPGHPNGYTF. CDR3 nucleotides: TGCGCCAGCAGCCAAGTTCCAGGCCACCCGAACGGCTACACCTTC.

This clonotype was recorded only once. The V call is TRBV27, the J call TRBJ1-5; 8 bases fit TRBD1. V lost 5 bases and J lost 11; bases outside the gene matches: 5. This CDR3 is 12 amino acids long. In germline, CDR1 is MNHEY, CDR2 SMNVEV (reference sequence). The CDR3 nucleotides are TGTGCCAGCAGTCTACCGGGACAGGCCCAGCATTTT. Residues: CASSLPGQAQHF.

This chain uses TRBV5-1 with TRBJ2-7, with a possible D match to TRBD2 (6 bases). CDR1 and CDR2 (germline): SGHRS, YFSETQ. This CDR3 comprises 13 residues. The V and J ends lost 1 base and 6 bases respectively, with 11 bases between them. The CDR3, as DNA: TGCGCCAGCAGCTTGTCGGGACTCGGCGAGCAGTACTTC. The encoded protein is CASSLSGLGEQYF.

This clonotype was counted a single time. The chain has TRBV9 and TRBJ2-3; D gene ambiguous. This CDR3 is 13 amino acids long. Trimming shortened V by 0 bases and J by 2 bases, and 4 bases separated the two germline ends. CDR1 is SGDLS and CDR2 is YYNGEE in the germline V gene. In nucleotides, the CDR3 is TGTGCCAGCAGCGTAGATTTCACAGATACGCAGTATTTT. Amino acids: CASSVDFTDTQYF.

J is TRBJ1-2 and V is TRBV19; weak D call: TRBD1 (6 bases). Germline lookup yields CDR1 LNHDA and CDR2 SQIVND (reference sequence). V was cut by 0 bases and J by 8 bases, with 22 bases left in between. CDR3 length: 17 residues. The CDR3 DNA reads TGTGCCAGTAGTATAGATGTTCCCGGGACACAAAGGGGCGGCTACACCTTC. Translated, it gives CASSIDVPGTQRGGYTF.

The chain has TRBV29-1 and TRBJ2-2; D assignment may be TRBD1 or TRBD2 (5 bases each). Germline values: CDR1 SQVTM, CDR2 ANQGSEA. CDR3 length equals 14 residues. V dropped 6 bases and J dropped 1 base, with 12 bases sitting between them. For the CDR3, the DNA is TGCAGCGTCGCCCTTGGGGGGAACACCGGGGAGCTGTTTTTT. Its translation is CSVALGGNTGELFF.

V is TRBV4-2 and J is TRBJ2-7; 10 bases agree with TRBD2. V shed 3 bases and J 7 bases; nucleotides not matched to a gene: 9. The CDR3 sequence is 15 residues long. Germline V gives CDR1 LGHNA, CDR2 YNFKEQ. In DNA, the CDR3 is TGTGCCAGCAGCCAGGAAAGCGGGGGGGCGGGAGAGCAGTACTTC. It yields the protein CASSQESGGAGEQYF.

The chain employs TRBV20-1 and TRBJ2-3; D unresolved. There are 11 residues in the CDR3. Trimming cost V 5 bases and J 2 bases, with 5 bases left between them. CDR1 DFQATT and CDR2 SNEGSKA come from the germline V gene (reference sequence). The CDR3 region has the DNA TGCAGTGCTGAAGACACAGATACGCAGTATTTT. Translation: CSAEDTDTQYF.

J is TRBJ1-1 and V is TRBV6-4, with D hard to call. Trimming pared 7 bases from V and 4 bases from J, leaving 16 bases between. Germline-derived CDR1 and CDR2 are MRHNA and SNTAGT. This CDR3 spans 14 amino acids. The CDR3 DNA is TGTGCCAGCACTAAGACGGCGGATATCACTGAAGCTTTCTTT. Amino acid sequence: CASTKTADITEAFF.

This clonotype was found once. The chain joins TRBV7-8 to TRBJ2-5; 7 positions agree with TRBD1. V dropped 1 base and J dropped 5; count of bases not matched to a gene: 4. CDR3 length: 14 residues. CDR1 is SGHVS and CDR2 is FQNEAQ in the germline V gene. CDR3 sequence reads: CASSLVQGLETQYF. CDR3 nucleotides: TGTGCCAGCAGCTTAGTACAGGGGCTGGAGACCCAGTACTTC. Using reference TRBV7-8 and TRBJ2-5 for the parts outside the CDR3, the full variable domain is GAGVSQSPRYKVAKRGQDVALRCDPISGHVSLFWYQQALGQGPEFLTYFQNEAQLDKSGLPSDRFFAERPEGSVSTLKIQRTQQEDSAVYLCASSLVQGLETQYFGPGTRLLVL.

The chain joins TRBV5-4 to TRBJ2-1; D gene unclear. The V gene's germline CDR1 is SGHNT and CDR2 YYREEE (reference sequence). With 4 bases removed from V and 7 bases from J, the gap between germline ends came to 12 bases. The length of the CDR3 is 13 residues. CDR3 protein: CASSPSRPNEQFF. For the CDR3, the DNA is TGTGCCAGCAGCCCCTCCAGGCCAAATGAGCAGTTCTTC.

This clonotype was counted a single time. The chain is built from TRBV29-1 and TRBJ2-7; TRBD2 matches at 10 bases. J was trimmed by 6 bases and V by 7 bases; bases with no gene match: 9. This CDR3 has 13 residues. The germline V gene encodes CDR1 SQVTM and CDR2 ANQGSEA. In nucleotides, the CDR3 is TGCAGCGCGAGCGGGGGGGCGATTGGCGAGCAGTACTTC. Translated, it gives CSASGGAIGEQYF.

This chain connects TRBV3-1 to TRBJ2-4, with no clear D. Trimming removed 3 bases from V and 1 base from J, with 7 bases in between. The CDR3 runs to 14 residues. Germline V gene sequence: CDR1 LGHDT, CDR2 YNNKEL (reference sequence). The CDR3 DNA reads as TGTGCCAGCAGCCAGGTCGGTGCCAAAAACATTCAGTACTTC. Residues: CASSQVGAKNIQYF.

V gene TRBV7-9 combines with J gene TRBJ1-1; perhaps TRBD1 as D (6 bases). This CDR3 contains 14 residues. In germline, CDR1 is SEHNR, CDR2 FQNEAQ (reference sequence). Deletions cut 10 bases from V and 1 base from J, with 16 bases between. The CDR3 DNA sequence: TGTGCCACCTTTAGGGGGGAAGCGAACACTGAAGCTTTCTTT. Residues: CATFRGEANTEAFF.

The chain carries TRBV7-6 and TRBJ2-1, with 16 bases aligning to TRBD2. Trimming cost V 4 bases and J 9 bases; bases outside gene matches: 6. The CDR3 totals 16 residues. Germline V gene sequence: CDR1 SGHVS, CDR2 FNYEAQ. The CDR3 nucleotides read TGTGCCAGCAGCTCGGGACTAGCGGGGGGGGTCAGTGAGCAGTTCTTC. Encoded protein: CASSSGLAGGVSEQFF.

The V gene is TRBV27, the J gene TRBJ2-3; no definite D call. Germline-derived CDR1 and CDR2 are MNHEY and SMNVEV (reference sequence). The V end was cut by 3 bases, the J end by 2 bases, with 15 bases between. The CDR3 is 16 residues long. The CDR3 DNA sequence: TGTGCCAGCAGTTTTACCGGACCAAGGGTCACAGATACGCAGTATTTT. It codes for CASSFTGPRVTDTQYF.

The V and J genes are TRBV14 and TRBJ1-1; D gene unclear. V shed 4 bases and J shed 3 bases, with 9 bases lying between them. The CDR3 loop spans 13 amino acids. Per germline, CDR1 SGHDN and CDR2 FVKESK. In DNA, the CDR3 is TGTGCCAGCAGCCTGTCCGGATACACTGAAGCTTTCTTT. Translation: CASSLSGYTEAFF.

The genes are TRBV6-5 and TRBJ1-2; 9 nucleotides line up with TRBD1. The CDR3 sequence is 17 residues long. In germline, CDR1 is MNHEY, CDR2 SVGAGI. J lost 5 bases, V lost 4 bases, and 14 bases had no gene match. CDR3 nucleotides: TGTGCCAGCAGTTGGACTATGGGACAGGGTGGCCTATATGGCTACACCTTC. Translated: CASSWTMGQGGLYGYTF.

The chain couples TRBV23-1 to TRBJ1-6; 9 nucleotides line up with TRBD1. TRBV23-1 carries the ORF label, with uncertain function. The CDR3 has 15 residues. The junction had 7 bases not matched to a gene; V was cut back by 3 bases and J by 10 bases. In DNA form, the CDR3 reads TGCGCCAGCAGTCATGCCGGGACAGGGATGTCACCCCTCCACTTT. It translates to CASSHAGTGMSPLHF.

The chain employs TRBV5-6 and TRBJ1-2; TRBD1 might be the D (6 bases). The germline V gene has CDR1 SGHDT and CDR2 YYEEEE. V lost 1 base to trimming and J lost 1 base, with 8 bases between them. This CDR3 has 14 amino acids. CDR3 DNA sequence: TGTGCCAGCAGCTTGCCAGGGGTTAACTATGGCTACACCTTC. It yields the protein CASSLPGVNYGYTF.

As regards this clonotype: One end of the junction fails to match germline, which may point to a read error. The gene calls are TRBV6-1 and TRBJ2-5; 10 nucleotides line up with TRBD1. The CDR3 totals 15 residues. The germline gives CDR1 MNHNS, CDR2 SASEGT. The CDR3: CASTGDRGFLETHYF. The DNA for the CDR3 is TGTGCCAGCACCGGGGACAGGGGATTTTTGGAGACCCACTACTTC.

The chain joins TRBV29-1 to TRBJ1-1; D gene unclear. Germline values: CDR1 SQVTM, CDR2 ANQGSEA. Trimming shortened V by 5 bases and J by 1 base, and 8 bases separated the two germline ends. The CDR3 spans 12 residues. CDR3 in amino acids: CSVPGPNTEAFF. The CDR3 DNA is TGCAGCGTTCCTGGCCCGAACACTGAAGCTTTCTTT.

The rearrangement uses TRBV9 and TRBJ1-2, with D possibly being TRBD1 (5 bases). The germline V and J ends were trimmed by 3 bases and 4 bases, with 13 bases remaining between them. CDR3 size: 14 residues. Germline V gene sequence: CDR1 SGDLS, CDR2 YYNGEE. CDR3 residues: CASSAETGAYGYTF. CDR3 nucleotide sequence: TGTGCCAGCAGCGCCGAAACAGGAGCCTATGGCTACACCTTC.

This chain uses TRBV7-6 with TRBJ2-7; 7 bases are a match to TRBD2. Germline V lookup: CDR1 SGHVS, CDR2 FNYEAQ. V dropped 1 base and J dropped 7; count of bases not matched to a gene: 13. The CDR3 extends over 16 amino acids. CDR3 nucleotide sequence: TGTGCCAGCAGCTTAGGGTCAGCGGGGCTCCTGAGAGAGCAGTACTTC. Its protein product is CASSLGSAGLLREQYF. Supplemented by reference TRBV7-6 and TRBJ2-7, the full variable domain reads GAGVSQSPRYKVTKRGQDVALRCDPISGHVSLYWYRQALGQGPEFLTYFNYEAQQDKSGLPNDRFSAERPEGSISTLTIQRTEQRDSAMYRCASSLGSAGLLREQYFGPGTRLTVT.

The chain combines TRBV19 with TRBJ2-1, with D possibly being TRBD2 (5 bases). V was clipped by 7 bases and J by 8 bases, with 15 bases between them. In germline, CDR1 is LNHDA, CDR2 SQIVND (reference sequence). This CDR3 is 13 amino acids long. The CDR3 protein is CASTARVRDEQFF. DNA of the CDR3: TGTGCCAGTACCGCTCGCGTGAGGGATGAGCAGTTCTTC. Complete variable domain (other parts from reference TRBV19 and TRBJ2-1): DGGITQSPKYLFRKEGQNVTLSCEQNLNHDAMYWYRQDPGQGLRLIYYSQIVNDFQKGDIAEGYSVSREKKESFPLTVTSAQKNPTAFYLCASTARVRDEQFFGPGTRLTVL.

This chain connects TRBV20-1 to TRBJ2-7; 7 nucleotides agree with TRBD1. V dropped 3 bases and J dropped 0; count of bases not matched to a gene: 8. Germline loops: CDR1 DFQATT, CDR2 SNEGSKA (reference sequence). CDR3 length: 15 amino acids. Here the CDR3 reads CSARPTDRPSYEQYF. The CDR3 DNA reads TGCAGTGCTAGGCCGACGGACAGGCCCTCCTACGAGCAGTACTTC.

The chain carries TRBV29-1 and TRBJ2-1; the match to TRBD2 covers 8 bases. Germline values: CDR1 SQVTM, CDR2 ANQGSEA. This CDR3 region has 14 residues. J gave up 5 bases and V 1 base, and 4 bases lay outside the gene matches. The CDR3 bases are TGCAGCGTTGAAGGTAGCGGGGTTCACAATGAGCAGTTCTTC. It is translated as CSVEGSGVHNEQFF.

The chain links TRBV2 to TRBJ2-1; TRBD2 might be the D (5 bases). There are 14 residues in the CDR3. Trimming removed 7 bases from V and 0 bases from J, with 10 bases in between. Looked up from germline, CDR1 is SNHLY and CDR2 is FYNNEI. The CDR3 DNA follows: TGTGCCAGCATGGACTTATTCTCCTACAATGAGCAGTTCTTC. This encodes CASMDLFSYNEQFF.